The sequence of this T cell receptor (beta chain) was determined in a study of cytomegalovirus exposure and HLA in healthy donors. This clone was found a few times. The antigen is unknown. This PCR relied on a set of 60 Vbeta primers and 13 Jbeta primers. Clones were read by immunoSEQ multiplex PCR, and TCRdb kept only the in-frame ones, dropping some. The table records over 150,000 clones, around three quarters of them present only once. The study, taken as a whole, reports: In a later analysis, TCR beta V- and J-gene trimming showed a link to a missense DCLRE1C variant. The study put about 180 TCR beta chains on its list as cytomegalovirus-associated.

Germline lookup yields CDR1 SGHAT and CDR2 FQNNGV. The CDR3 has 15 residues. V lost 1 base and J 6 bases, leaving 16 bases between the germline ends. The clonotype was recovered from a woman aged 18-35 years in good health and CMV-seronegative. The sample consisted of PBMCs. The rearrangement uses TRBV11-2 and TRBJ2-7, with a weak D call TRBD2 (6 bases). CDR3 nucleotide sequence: TGTGCCAGCAGCTTAGTTCCTCGGGCGCGGGGCGAGCAGTACTTC. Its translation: CASSLVPRARGEQYF. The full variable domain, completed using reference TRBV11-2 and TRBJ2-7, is EAGVAQSPRYKIIEKRQSVAFWCNPISGHATLYWYQQILGQGPKLLIQFQNNGVVDDSQLPKDRFSAERLKGVDSTLKIQPAKLEDSAVYLCASSLVPRARGEQYFGPGTRLTVT.